These 25 T cell receptor beta chains originate from one sample sequenced in a study of PD-1 blockade in classical Hodgkin lymphoma. Each and every patient relapsed after autologous stem cell transplantation, and patients got differing brentuximab vedotin exposure. TCRdb's copy holds only in-frame clones and misses some; the assay was immunoSEQ multiplex PCR. The table records some 90,000 clones, around 90% of them present only once. Sequenced here: peripheral blood mononuclear cells (PBMCs), sampled before the second cycle of nivolumab. The receptors were sampled from a human donor with classical Hodgkin lymphoma.

This chain uses TRBV5-6 with TRBJ2-5; D might be TRBD2 (6 bases). The germline gives CDR1 SGHDT, CDR2 YYEEEE. V lost 4 bases and J lost 4, with 11 bases in between. The CDR3 is made up of 13 amino acids. CDR3 DNA: TGTGCCAGCAGCCTGGGACTGGGAGAGACCCAGTACTTC. It encodes CASSLGLGETQYF.

V is TRBV18 and J is TRBJ2-3; 7 bases fit TRBD1. CDR1 is KGHSH and CDR2 is LQKENI in the germline V gene. V shed 8 bases, J shed 0 bases, and the junction held 20 bases outside the gene matches. The CDR3 runs 19 residues. The CDR3 spells CASAHNPQGDELSTDTQYF. The CDR3 nucleotides read TGTGCCAGCGCGCACAACCCCCAGGGGGATGAACTTAGCACAGATACGCAGTATTTT.

This clone was seen once. The chain carries TRBV19 and TRBJ2-2; 12 bases agree with TRBD1. The CDR3 consists of 17 residues. J lost 6 bases, V lost 5 bases, and 10 bases had no gene match. Germline values: CDR1 LNHDA, CDR2 SQIVND (reference sequence). In nucleotides, the CDR3 is TGTGCCAGTAGTCTCTATAGGGGACAGGGGGCCCCCGGGGAGCTGTTTTTT. The encoded protein is CASSLYRGQGAPGELFF.

This chain joins TRBV28 and TRBJ2-1, with D perhaps matching TRBD1 (5 bases). The germline gives CDR1 MDHEN, CDR2 SYDVKM. The CDR3 spans 15 residues. The V end was cut by 5 bases, the J end by 4 bases, with 15 bases between. The CDR3 nucleotides are TGTGCCAGCAGTCCCAGACAGCCCGTTTACAATGAGCAGTTCTTC. This sequence encodes CASSPRQPVYNEQFF.

The CDR3 nucleotides read TGTGCCAGCAGTCGTACTGGACATGGAAACACCATATATTTT. Its translation: CASSRTGHGNTIYF. The J gene is TRBJ1-3, the V gene TRBV6-5, with D possibly being TRBD1 (5 bases). Germline CDR1 and CDR2: MNHEY and SVGAGI. V was clipped by 5 bases and J by 3 bases, with 11 bases between them. This CDR3 is 14 amino acids long.

The rearrangement links TRBV6-1 to TRBJ1-4; D is uncertain. This CDR3 contains 14 residues. Germline V lookup: CDR1 MNHNS, CDR2 SASEGT. V gave up 0 bases and J gave up 8 bases, with 10 bases separating them. CDR3 residues: CASSEARSLEKLFF. DNA for the CDR3: TGTGCCAGCAGTGAAGCTAGGTCGTTGGAAAAACTGTTTTTT.

CDR3 DNA: TGTGCCAGCAGCCAACTTCGACCGCTGCGGGCCAAAAACATTCAGTACTTC. This sequence encodes CASSQLRPLRAKNIQYF. This chain uses TRBV7-9 with TRBJ2-4; the D is unclear. This CDR3 is 17 amino acids long. The V end was cut by 5 bases, the J end by 1 base, with 18 bases between. The germline V gene encodes CDR1 SEHNR and CDR2 FQNEAQ (reference sequence).

The chain uses TRBV11-2 and TRBJ2-5; D perhaps matches TRBD1 (6 bases). V was pared by 0 bases and J by 5 bases, with 16 bases between. The CDR3 covers 16 residues. The V gene's germline CDR1 is SGHAT and CDR2 FQNNGV. CDR3 sequence: CASSLDLGTGWETQYF. CDR3 nucleotide sequence: TGTGCCAGCAGCTTAGATCTCGGTACAGGGTGGGAGACCCAGTACTTC.

The genes are TRBV19 and TRBJ2-7, with D tentatively TRBD1 (6 bases). With 6 bases removed from V and 3 bases from J, the gap between germline ends came to 12 bases. CDR1 and CDR2 (germline): LNHDA, SQIVND (reference sequence). The CDR3 runs 13 residues. DNA of the CDR3: TGTGCCAGTAGCACTGGACAGATCTACGAGCAGTACTTC. Translated: CASSTGQIYEQYF.

The chain has TRBV4-1 and TRBJ2-5; 7 nucleotides match TRBD2. Germline CDR1 is MGHRA and CDR2 is YSYEKL. The V segment lost 2 bases and the J segment 2 bases; nucleotides outside the gene matches: 5. This CDR3 contains 15 residues. The CDR3 loop is CASSQRLAVQETQYF. The CDR3 nucleotides are TGCGCCAGCAGCCAAAGGCTAGCGGTTCAAGAGACCCAGTACTTC.

This chain joins TRBV10-1 and TRBJ1-2, with TRBD1 identical over 7 bases. This CDR3 comprises 13 residues. Looked up from germline, CDR1 is WNHNN and CDR2 is SYGVQD (reference sequence). V dropped 6 bases and J dropped 8; count of bases not matched to a gene: 9. CDR3 DNA: TGCGCCAGCAGCCCAAGACAGGGCTGGGGCTACACCTTC. It encodes CASSPRQGWGYTF.

The table lists this clone with a count of one. The chain combines TRBV28 with TRBJ1-5; D is uncertain. Germline CDR1 reads MDHEN; CDR2 reads SYDVKM. The CDR3 contains 16 residues. Trimming took 5 bases from V and 6 from J, leaving 20 bases between them. The CDR3 coding sequence is TGTGCCAGCAGTCCACATCTAATTGATCTGCGTCAGCCCCAGCATTTT. Translated: CASSPHLIDLRQPQHF.

The chain employs TRBV28 and TRBJ2-7, with D perhaps matching TRBD2 (5 bases). Germline V gene data show CDR1 as MDHEN and CDR2 as SYDVKM. The CDR3 extends over 11 amino acids. V dropped 10 bases and J dropped 6 bases, with 13 bases sitting between them. CDR3 residues: CATRLEGEQYF. Written as DNA, the CDR3 is TGTGCCACCCGACTCGAGGGCGAGCAGTACTTC.

The CDR3 DNA reads as TGTGCCAGCAGCTTCACAGGGGCCGGCGGCTATGGCTACACCTTC. This encodes CASSFTGAGGYGYTF. The V and J genes are TRBV14 and TRBJ1-2; 7 bases are a match to TRBD1. The germline V gene has CDR1 SGHDN and CDR2 FVKESK. The CDR3 length is 15 residues. The V segment lost 5 bases and the J segment 4 bases; nucleotides outside the gene matches: 10.

This rearrangement joins TRBV6-1 to TRBJ2-7; D gene uncertain. The CDR3 is 13 residues long. V lost 7 bases, J lost 3 bases, and 13 bases lay in between. Per the germline V gene, CDR1 is MNHNS and CDR2 is SASEGT. Here the CDR3 DNA reads TGTGCCAGCACGAGCATCAGCAACTACGAGCAGTACTTC. Protein product: CASTSISNYEQYF.

This rearrangement joins TRBV15 to TRBJ1-2; 9 bases agree with TRBD1. In germline, CDR1 is LNHNV, CDR2 YYDKDF (reference sequence). The CDR3 loop spans 17 amino acids. Unmatched junction bases numbered 7, after V lost 2 bases and J lost 0 bases. The DNA for the CDR3 is TGTGCCACCAGCAGACGTGGGACAGGGCGTGCTAACTATGGCTACACCTTC. Translated: CATSRRGTGRANYGYTF.

The V gene is TRBV7-6, the J gene TRBJ2-1; TRBD2 matches 9 bases. The CDR3 runs to 16 residues. From germline, CDR1 is SGHVS and CDR2 FNYEAQ. V was pared by 6 bases and J by 3 bases, with 9 bases of the junction left unmatched. The CDR3 region is CASSLMGLADYNEQFF. The CDR3 region has the DNA TGTGCCAGCAGTTTGATGGGACTAGCCGACTACAATGAGCAGTTCTTC.

This rearrangement joins TRBV27 to TRBJ1-1; D unresolved. V was cut by 0 bases and J by 0 bases, with 5 bases left in between. Germline V gene lookup returns CDR1 MNHEY and CDR2 SMNVEV (reference sequence). The CDR3 is 14 residues long. The DNA for the CDR3 is TGTGCCAGCAGTTTATCGTCCATGAACACTGAAGCTTTCTTT. This encodes CASSLSSMNTEAFF.

The rearrangement uses TRBV18 and TRBJ2-7; D could derive from TRBD1 or TRBD2 (5 bases each). Germline CDR1 is KGHSH and CDR2 is LQKENI. There are 15 residues in the CDR3. V was trimmed by 3 bases and J by 3 bases, leaving 15 bases between them. The CDR3, as DNA: TGTGCCAGCTCACCCACCGGGACCCCTAACTACGAGCAGTACTTC. Translation: CASSPTGTPNYEQYF.

The chain employs TRBV28 and TRBJ1-1; D is unclear. Germline V gene lookup returns CDR1 MDHEN and CDR2 SYDVKM. The CDR3 has 16 amino acids. V was shortened by 2 bases and J by 0 bases, with 13 bases between the two germline ends. Here the CDR3 DNA reads TGTGCCAGCAGTTTAGGATCACTGGGGATGAACACTGAAGCTTTCTTT. It yields the protein CASSLGSLGMNTEAFF.

This chain links TRBV27 with TRBJ2-1; D perhaps matches TRBD2 (6 bases). V was clipped by 3 bases and J by 4 bases, with 10 bases between them. Germline lookup yields CDR1 MNHEY and CDR2 SMNVEV (reference sequence). The CDR3 length is 14 residues. The CDR3 region is CASSFSTRYNEQFF. CDR3 coding DNA: TGTGCCAGCAGTTTTTCGACTAGGTACAATGAGCAGTTCTTC.

This chain links TRBV7-3 with TRBJ2-3, with 8 bases aligning to TRBD1. The CDR3 spans 15 residues. V lost 4 bases, J lost 2 bases, and 5 bases stayed unmatched. The germline CDR1 and CDR2 sequences are SGHTA and FQGTGA. CDR3 DNA: TGTGCCAGCAGCTCCCAGGGGGCGCACACAGATACGCAGTATTTT. Amino acids: CASSSQGAHTDTQYF.

The chain combines TRBV27 with TRBJ1-1; 10 nucleotides align to TRBD1. Losses at the gene ends were 6 bases for V and 0 bases for J; bases not matched to a gene: 7. This CDR3 has 16 residues. Per germline, CDR1 MNHEY and CDR2 SMNVEV (reference sequence). CDR3 coding DNA: TGTGCCAGCAGGACGATGGGACAGGGGTTGAACACTGAAGCTTTCTTT. Amino acid sequence: CASRTMGQGLNTEAFF.

This chain links TRBV5-1 with TRBJ2-2; D gene unclear. Germline V gene data show CDR1 as SGHRS and CDR2 as YFSETQ. The CDR3 length is 17 residues. V gave up 1 base and J gave up 3 bases, with 16 bases separating them. The CDR3 sequence is CASSLSRVRTDTGELFF. The CDR3 region has the DNA TGCGCCAGCAGCTTGAGTCGGGTTCGAACGGACACCGGGGAGCTGTTTTTT.

J is TRBJ2-5 and V is TRBV5-8, with 7 bases fitting TRBD1. Losses at the gene ends were 4 bases for V and 3 bases for J; bases not matched to a gene: 9. The germline V gene has CDR1 SGHTS and CDR2 YDEGEE. The CDR3 runs 15 residues. CDR3 amino acids: CASSPLGTGEETQYF. The CDR3 DNA reads as TGTGCCAGCAGCCCACTTGGTACAGGGGAAGAGACCCAGTACTTC.